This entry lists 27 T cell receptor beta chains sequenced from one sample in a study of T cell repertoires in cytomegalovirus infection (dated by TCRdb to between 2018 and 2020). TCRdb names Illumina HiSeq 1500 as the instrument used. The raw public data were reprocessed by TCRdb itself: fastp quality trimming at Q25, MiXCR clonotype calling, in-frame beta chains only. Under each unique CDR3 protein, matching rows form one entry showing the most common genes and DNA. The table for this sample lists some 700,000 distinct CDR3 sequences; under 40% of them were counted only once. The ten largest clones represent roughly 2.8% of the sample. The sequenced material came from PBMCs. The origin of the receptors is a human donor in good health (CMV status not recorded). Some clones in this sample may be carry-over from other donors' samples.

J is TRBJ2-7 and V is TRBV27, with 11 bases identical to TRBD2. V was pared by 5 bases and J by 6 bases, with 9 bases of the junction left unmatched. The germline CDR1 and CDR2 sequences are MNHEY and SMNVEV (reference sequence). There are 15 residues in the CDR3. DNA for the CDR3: TGTGCCAGCAGTACTGGACTAGCGGGCCGCGGCGAGCAGTACTTC. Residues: CASSTGLAGRGEQYF.

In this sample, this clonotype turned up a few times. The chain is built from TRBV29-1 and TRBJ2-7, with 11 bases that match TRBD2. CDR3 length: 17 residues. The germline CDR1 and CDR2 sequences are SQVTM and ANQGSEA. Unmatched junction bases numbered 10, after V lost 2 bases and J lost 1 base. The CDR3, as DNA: TGCAGCGTTGAAAAGCCGAGGCTAGCGGGAGGTTCCTACGAGCAGTACTTC. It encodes CSVEKPRLAGGSYEQYF.

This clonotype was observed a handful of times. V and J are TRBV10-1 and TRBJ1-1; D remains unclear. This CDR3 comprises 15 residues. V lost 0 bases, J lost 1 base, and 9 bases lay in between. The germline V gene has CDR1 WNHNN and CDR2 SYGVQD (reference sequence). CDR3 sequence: CASSESGRSNTEAFF. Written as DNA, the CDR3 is TGCGCCAGCAGTGAGTCGGGCAGATCGAACACTGAAGCTTTCTTT.

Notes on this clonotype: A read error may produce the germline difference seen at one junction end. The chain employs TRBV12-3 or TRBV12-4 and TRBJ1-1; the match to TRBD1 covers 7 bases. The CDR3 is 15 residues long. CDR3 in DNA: TGTTCCAGCAGTTTGTATGGGACAGTGAACACTGAAGCTTTCTTT. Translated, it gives CSSSLYGTVNTEAFF.

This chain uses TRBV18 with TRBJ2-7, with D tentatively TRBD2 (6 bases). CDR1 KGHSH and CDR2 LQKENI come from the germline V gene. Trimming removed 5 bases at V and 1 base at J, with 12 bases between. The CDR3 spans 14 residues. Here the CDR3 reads CASSMGLRSYEQYF. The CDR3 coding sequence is TGTGCCAGCTCAATGGGACTCCGGTCCTACGAGCAGTACTTC.

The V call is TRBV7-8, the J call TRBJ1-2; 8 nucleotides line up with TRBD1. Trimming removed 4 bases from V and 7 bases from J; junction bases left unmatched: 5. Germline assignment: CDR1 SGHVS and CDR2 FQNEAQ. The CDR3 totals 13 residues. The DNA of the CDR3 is TGTGCCAGCAGCTCGACAGGGGCCGGTGGCTACACCTTC. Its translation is CASSSTGAGGYTF.

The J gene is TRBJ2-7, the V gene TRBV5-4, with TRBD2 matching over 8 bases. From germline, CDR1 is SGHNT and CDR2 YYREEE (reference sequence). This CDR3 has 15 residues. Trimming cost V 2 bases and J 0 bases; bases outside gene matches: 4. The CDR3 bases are TGTGCCAGCAGCTTCAATAGCGGGAACTCCTACGAGCAGTACTTC. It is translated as CASSFNSGNSYEQYF.

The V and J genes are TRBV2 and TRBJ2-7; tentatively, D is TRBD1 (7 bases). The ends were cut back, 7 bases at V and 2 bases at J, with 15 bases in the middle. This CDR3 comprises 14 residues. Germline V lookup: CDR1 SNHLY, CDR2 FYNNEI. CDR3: CASTAGQYPYEQYF. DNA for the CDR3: TGTGCCAGCACCGCGGGACAGTACCCCTACGAGCAGTACTTC.

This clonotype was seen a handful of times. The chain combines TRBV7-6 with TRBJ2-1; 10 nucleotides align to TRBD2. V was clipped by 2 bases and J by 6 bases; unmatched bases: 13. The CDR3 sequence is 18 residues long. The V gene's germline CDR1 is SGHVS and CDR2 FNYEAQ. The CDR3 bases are TGTGCCAGCAGCTTAAGGACTAGCGGACCGCGGAATTCCAATGAGCAGTTCTTC. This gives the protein CASSLRTSGPRNSNEQFF.

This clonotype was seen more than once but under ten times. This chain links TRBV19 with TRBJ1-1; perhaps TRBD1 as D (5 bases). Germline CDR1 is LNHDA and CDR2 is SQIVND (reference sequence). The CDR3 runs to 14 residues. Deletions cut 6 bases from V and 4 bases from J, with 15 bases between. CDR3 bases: TGTGCCAGTAGCCCATACCAGGGAGCCACTGAAGCTTTCTTT. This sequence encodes CASSPYQGATEAFF.

CDR3 DNA sequence: TGTGCCAGCAGCCGAGGGGACAAAATTGAAGCTTTCTTT. This encodes CASSRGDKIEAFF. The V gene is TRBV5-4, the J gene TRBJ1-1, with D possibly being TRBD1 (6 bases). With 4 bases removed from V and 7 bases from J, the gap between germline ends came to 14 bases. From germline, CDR1 is SGHNT and CDR2 YYREEE (reference sequence). The CDR3 spans 13 residues.

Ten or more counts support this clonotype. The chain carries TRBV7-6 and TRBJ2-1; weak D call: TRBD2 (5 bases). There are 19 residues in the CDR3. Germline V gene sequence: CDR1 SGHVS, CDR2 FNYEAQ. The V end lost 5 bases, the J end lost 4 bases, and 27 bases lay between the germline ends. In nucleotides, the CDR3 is TGTGCCAGCAGCCCAGATCTATGGACTCTTGTAGGACCATACAATGAGCAGTTCTTC. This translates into CASSPDLWTLVGPYNEQFF.

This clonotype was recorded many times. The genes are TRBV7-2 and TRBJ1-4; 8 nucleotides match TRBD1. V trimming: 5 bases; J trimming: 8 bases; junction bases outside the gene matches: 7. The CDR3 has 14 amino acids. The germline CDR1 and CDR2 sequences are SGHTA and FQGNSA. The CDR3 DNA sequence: TGTGCCAGCAGCATGGACAGGGCTGGCGAAAAACTGTTTTTT. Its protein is CASSMDRAGEKLFF.

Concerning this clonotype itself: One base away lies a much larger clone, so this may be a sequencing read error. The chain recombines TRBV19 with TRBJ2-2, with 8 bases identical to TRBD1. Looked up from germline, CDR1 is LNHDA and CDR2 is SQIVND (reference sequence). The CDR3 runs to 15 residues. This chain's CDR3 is CAISRQGRNTGELFF. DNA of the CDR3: TGTGCCATTAGTCGACAGGGGCGAAACACCGGGGAGCTGTTTTTT.

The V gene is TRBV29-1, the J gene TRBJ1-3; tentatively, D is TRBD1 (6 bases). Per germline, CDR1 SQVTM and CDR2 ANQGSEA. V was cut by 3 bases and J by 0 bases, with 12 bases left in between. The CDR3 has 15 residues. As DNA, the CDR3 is TGCAGCGTTGACGATAAGGGGGGCTCTGGAAACACCATATATTTT. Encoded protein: CSVDDKGGSGNTIYF.

The CDR3 coding sequence is TGTGCCAGCAGCTTCGTCACGCTCGATTCTGGAAACACCATATATTTT. Residues: CASSFVTLDSGNTIYF. V is TRBV7-9 and J is TRBJ1-3; D is ambiguous. The CDR3 loop spans 16 amino acids. V lost 3 bases to trimming and J lost 1 base, with 13 bases between them. Germline CDR1 reads SEHNR; CDR2 reads FQNEAQ (reference sequence).

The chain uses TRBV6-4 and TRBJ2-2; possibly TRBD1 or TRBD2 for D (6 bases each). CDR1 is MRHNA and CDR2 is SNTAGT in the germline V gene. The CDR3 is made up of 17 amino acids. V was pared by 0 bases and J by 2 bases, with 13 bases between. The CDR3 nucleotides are TGTGCCAGCAGTGACTCGAGGGGGGCTCACAACACCGGGGAGCTGTTTTTT. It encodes CASSDSRGAHNTGELFF.

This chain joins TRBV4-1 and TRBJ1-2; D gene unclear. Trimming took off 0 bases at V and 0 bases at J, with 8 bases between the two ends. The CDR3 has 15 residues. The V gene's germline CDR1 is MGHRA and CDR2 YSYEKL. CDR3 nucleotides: TGCGCCAGCAGCCAAGAACCGAGCGCTAACTATGGCTACACCTTC. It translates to CASSQEPSANYGYTF.

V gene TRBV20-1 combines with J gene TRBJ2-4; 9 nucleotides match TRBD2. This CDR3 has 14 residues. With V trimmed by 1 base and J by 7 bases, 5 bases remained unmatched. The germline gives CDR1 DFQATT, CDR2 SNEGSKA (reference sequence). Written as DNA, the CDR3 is TGCAGTGCTAGAGTAGCGGGAGAGATGAACATTCAGTACTTC. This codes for CSARVAGEMNIQYF.

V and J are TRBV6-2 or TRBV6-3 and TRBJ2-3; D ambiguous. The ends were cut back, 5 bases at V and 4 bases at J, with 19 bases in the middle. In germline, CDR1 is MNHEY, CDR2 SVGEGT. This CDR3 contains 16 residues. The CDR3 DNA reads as TGTGCCAGCAGTGCCCCAGACAAACGGTATCCAGATACGCAGTATTTT. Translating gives CASSAPDKRYPDTQYF.

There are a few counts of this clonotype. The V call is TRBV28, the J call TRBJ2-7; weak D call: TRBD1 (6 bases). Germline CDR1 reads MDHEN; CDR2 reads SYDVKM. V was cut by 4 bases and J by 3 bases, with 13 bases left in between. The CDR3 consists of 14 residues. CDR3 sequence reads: CASSSQGRLYEQYF. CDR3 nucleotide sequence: TGTGCCAGCAGTTCCCAGGGGCGCCTCTACGAGCAGTACTTC.

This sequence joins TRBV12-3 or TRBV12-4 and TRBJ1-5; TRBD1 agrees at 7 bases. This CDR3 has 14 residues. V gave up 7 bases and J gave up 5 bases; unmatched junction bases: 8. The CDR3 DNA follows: TGTGCCAGCACCCCGGGACAGAGGGATCAGCCCCAGCATTTT. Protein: CASTPGQRDQPQHF.

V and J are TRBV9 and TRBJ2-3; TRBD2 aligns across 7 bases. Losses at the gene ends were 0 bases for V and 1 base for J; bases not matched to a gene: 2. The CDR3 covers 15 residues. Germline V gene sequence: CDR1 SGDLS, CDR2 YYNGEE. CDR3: CASSVEAGGTDTQYF. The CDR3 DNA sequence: TGTGCCAGCAGCGTAGAGGCGGGGGGCACAGATACGCAGTATTTT.

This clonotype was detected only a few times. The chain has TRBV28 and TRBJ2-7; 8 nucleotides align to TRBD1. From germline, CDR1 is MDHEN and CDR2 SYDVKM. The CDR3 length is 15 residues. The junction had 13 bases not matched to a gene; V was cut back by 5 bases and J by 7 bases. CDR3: CASSGGSQGAGEQYF. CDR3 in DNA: TGTGCCAGCAGTGGGGGAAGTCAGGGGGCGGGTGAGCAGTACTTC.

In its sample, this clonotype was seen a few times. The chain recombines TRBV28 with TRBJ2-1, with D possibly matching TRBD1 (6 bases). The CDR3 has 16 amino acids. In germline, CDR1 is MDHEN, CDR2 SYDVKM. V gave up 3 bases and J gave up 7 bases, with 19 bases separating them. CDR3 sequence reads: CASSLETGPLGNEQFF. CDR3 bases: TGTGCCAGCAGTTTGGAGACAGGCCCGCTGGGGAATGAGCAGTTCTTC.

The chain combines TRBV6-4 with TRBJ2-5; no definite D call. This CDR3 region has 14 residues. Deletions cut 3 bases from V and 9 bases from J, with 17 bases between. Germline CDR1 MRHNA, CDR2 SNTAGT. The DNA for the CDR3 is TGTGCCAGCAGTGATTTCCCGGGTAGTGTGGCCCAGTACTTC. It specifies CASSDFPGSVAQYF.

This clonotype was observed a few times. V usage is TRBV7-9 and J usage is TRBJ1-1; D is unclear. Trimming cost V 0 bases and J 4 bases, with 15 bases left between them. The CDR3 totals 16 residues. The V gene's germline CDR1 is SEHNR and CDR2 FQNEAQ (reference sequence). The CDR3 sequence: CASSLALQTPGTEAFF. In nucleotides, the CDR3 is TGTGCCAGCAGCTTAGCCCTCCAAACCCCGGGCACTGAAGCTTTCTTT.